Each of the 20 T cell receptor beta chains below was sequenced from the same sample in a study of STAT5B mutations in CD4+ large granular lymphocyte leukemia. Assay used: immunoSEQ multiplex PCR; TCRdb lists only in-frame clones, some missing. The top ten hold 0.33% of the sample, which has over 20,000 clones, approximately 81% seen once. Input material: CD4+ T cells from blood buffy coats. The receptor source for this set is a human donor in good health.

The chain employs TRBV7-9 and TRBJ2-7; the D is unclear. The CDR3 consists of 10 residues. Germline V gives CDR1 SEHNR, CDR2 FQNEAQ (reference sequence). V was pared by 4 bases and J by 4 bases, with 2 bases between. CDR3 sequence reads: CASSSYEQYF. DNA of the CDR3: TGTGCCAGCAGCTCTTACGAGCAGTACTTC.

The chain carries TRBV6-5 and TRBJ2-6; D perhaps matches TRBD2 (5 bases). The V gene lost 6 bases and the J gene lost 0 bases, with 9 bases spanning the gap. This CDR3 is 15 amino acids long. Germline CDR1 MNHEY, CDR2 SVGAGI. DNA for the CDR3: TGTGCCAGCAGGTCCGGGGTCTCTGGGGCCAACGTCCTGACTTTC. Translating gives CASRSGVSGANVLTF.

The V gene is TRBV27, the J gene TRBJ1-1, with D hard to call. The CDR3 contains 14 residues. Trimming pared 3 bases from V and 0 bases from J, leaving 8 bases between. Germline CDR1 and CDR2: MNHEY and SMNVEV (reference sequence). The chain's CDR3 is CASSLAGMNTEAFF. The CDR3 DNA follows: TGTGCCAGCAGTTTGGCAGGAATGAACACTGAAGCTTTCTTT.

The CDR3 region is CASSLELAREQFF. CDR3 sequence (DNA): TGCGCCAGCAGCCTGGAACTAGCAAGGGAGCAGTTCTTC. This chain links TRBV5-1 with TRBJ2-1; D is possibly TRBD2 (6 bases). V gave up 4 bases and J gave up 10 bases, with 15 bases separating them. Germline V gene data show CDR1 as SGHRS and CDR2 as YFSETQ. The CDR3 covers 13 residues.

The V gene is TRBV7-2, the J gene TRBJ2-7; D is uncertain. V lost 5 bases and J 2 bases, leaving 13 bases between the germline ends. From germline, CDR1 is SGHTA and CDR2 FQGNSA. There are 14 residues in the CDR3. CDR3 region: CASSPSVGTYEQYF. In DNA, the CDR3 is TGTGCCAGCAGCCCTTCGGTTGGCACCTACGAGCAGTACTTC.

In this sample, this clone turned up once. The chain couples TRBV11-2 to TRBJ2-3, with TRBD2 matching 8 bases. The J segment lost 3 bases and the V segment lost 3 bases, leaving 14 bases of the junction unmatched. In germline, CDR1 is SGHAT, CDR2 FQNNGV. The CDR3 totals 18 residues. The CDR3 is CASSFRSGTRTQTDTQYF. The CDR3 region has the DNA TGTGCCAGCAGCTTTCGTTCCGGGACTAGAACTCAGACAGATACGCAGTATTTT. The complete variable domain, with remaining parts taken from reference TRBV11-2 and TRBJ2-3, reads EAGVAQSPRYKIIEKRQSVAFWCNPISGHATLYWYQQILGQGPKLLIQFQNNGVVDDSQLPKDRFSAERLKGVDSTLKIQPAKLEDSAVYLCASSFRSGTRTQTDTQYFGPGTRLTVL.

The genes are TRBV7-2 and TRBJ2-7, with 11 nucleotides matching TRBD1. The CDR3 runs 15 residues. Germline loops: CDR1 SGHTA, CDR2 FQGNSA. Trimming removed 5 bases from V and 2 bases from J; junction bases left unmatched: 5. The chain's CDR3 is CASSVLGQGAYEQYF. CDR3 nucleotides: TGTGCCAGCAGCGTCTTGGGACAGGGGGCCTACGAGCAGTACTTC.

This clone was counted between two and nine times. This chain links TRBV2 with TRBJ2-1, with 9 bases identical to TRBD2. CDR3 length: 15 amino acids. V lost 6 bases, J lost 4 bases, and 7 bases stayed unmatched. Germline CDR1 is SNHLY and CDR2 is FYNNEI. DNA of the CDR3: TGTGCCAGCAGCGTGACTAGCGGCTCTTACAATGAGCAGTTCTTC. Translated: CASSVTSGSYNEQFF. Using reference TRBV2 and TRBJ2-1 for the parts outside the CDR3, the full variable domain is EPEVTQTPSHQVTQMGQEVILRCVPISNHLYFYWYRQILGQKVEFLVSFYNNEISEKSEIFDDQFSVERPDGSNFTLKIRSTKLEDSAMYFCASSVTSGSYNEQFFGPGTRLTVL.

This clone was counted once. This CDR3 reads CASRTLNSYNEQFF. The DNA for the CDR3 is TGTGCCAGCAGGACCCTGAACAGTTACAATGAGCAGTTCTTC. The chain employs TRBV9 and TRBJ2-1; the D is unclear. V was clipped by 5 bases and J by 4 bases, with 13 bases between them. This CDR3 is 14 amino acids long. The germline V gene has CDR1 SGDLS and CDR2 YYNGEE.

The chain uses TRBV19 and TRBJ1-4, with 9 bases matching TRBD1. The CDR3 has 14 residues. The germline CDR1 and CDR2 sequences are LNHDA and SQIVND (reference sequence). Losses at the gene ends were 7 bases for V and 7 bases for J; bases not matched to a gene: 7. The CDR3 nucleotides are TGTGCCAGTAAATGGACAGGGGCGGGTGAAAAACTGTTTTTT. Translated: CASKWTGAGEKLFF.

The chain employs TRBV7-9 and TRBJ1-1; 7 bases fit TRBD1. The CDR3 is made up of 12 amino acids. Looked up from germline, CDR1 is SEHNR and CDR2 is FQNEAQ (reference sequence). J was trimmed by 2 bases and V by 8 bases; bases with no gene match: 2. The CDR3, as DNA: TGTGCCAGCGACAGGGTCAACACTGAAGCTTTCTTT. Translated: CASDRVNTEAFF. The full variable domain, in which reference TRBV7-9 and TRBJ1-1 provide the parts outside the CDR3, is DTGVSQNPRHKITKRGQNVTFRCDPISEHNRLYWYRQTLGQGPEFLTYFQNEAQLEKSRLLSDRFSAERPKGSFSTLEIQRTEQGDSAMYLCASDRVNTEAFFGQGTRLTVV.

The genes are TRBV5-1 and TRBJ2-2, with 8 bases aligning to TRBD1. Germline CDR1 is SGHRS and CDR2 is YFSETQ. The CDR3 consists of 15 residues. J was trimmed by 6 bases and V by 4 bases; bases with no gene match: 8. CDR3 bases: TGCGCCAGCAGCAGCGGACAGGGCCGGGCCGGGGAGCTGTTTTTT. It translates to CASSSGQGRAGELFF.

This chain uses TRBV4-2 with TRBJ2-7; no firm D call. The CDR3 loop spans 13 amino acids. V was trimmed by 0 bases and J by 3 bases, leaving 6 bases between them. Germline CDR1 is LGHNA and CDR2 is YNFKEQ. The CDR3 sequence: CASSQEAVYEQYV. The CDR3, as DNA: TGTGCCAGCAGCCAAGAGGCTGTCTACGAGCAGTACGTC.

This clone has more than one count but fewer than ten. The chain links TRBV6-1 to TRBJ1-2; 9 bases agree with TRBD1. The CDR3 is made up of 13 amino acids. Germline values: CDR1 MNHNS, CDR2 SASEGT. CDR3 coding DNA: TGTGCGCACAGGGGGCGCTTTGTCGGTGGCTACACCTTC. It translates to CAHRGRFVGGYTF.

This clone has just a few counts. The chain employs TRBV2 and TRBJ1-2, with no clear D. The CDR3 is 13 amino acids. V lost 0 bases, J lost 4 bases, and 6 bases lay in between. Germline values: CDR1 SNHLY, CDR2 FYNNEI. The CDR3 nucleotides are TGTGCCAGCAGTGAAGCGCTTCGCTATGGCTACACCTTC. Its protein is CASSEALRYGYTF. Together with reference TRBV2 and TRBJ1-2, the CDR3 gives the full variable domain: EPEVTQTPSHQVTQMGQEVILRCVPISNHLYFYWYRQILGQKVEFLVSFYNNEISEKSEIFDDQFSVERPDGSNFTLKIRSTKLEDSAMYFCASSEALRYGYTFGSGTRLTVV.

The V gene is TRBV29-1, the J gene TRBJ1-1; weak D call: TRBD1 (5 bases). Germline CDR1 SQVTM, CDR2 ANQGSEA. V was clipped by 3 bases and J by 5 bases, with 10 bases between them. The CDR3 runs 12 residues. The CDR3 sequence: CSVDGGGTEAFF. CDR3 sequence (DNA): TGCAGCGTTGACGGGGGGGGGACTGAAGCTTTCTTT.

The V call is TRBV6-1, the J call TRBJ2-3, with TRBD2 matching over 7 bases. V was clipped by 6 bases and J by 4 bases; unmatched bases: 7. This CDR3 is built from 14 residues. From germline, CDR1 is MNHNS and CDR2 SASEGT. The CDR3 DNA follows: TGTGCCAGCAGGAAACTAGCGCTCCCAGATACGCAGTATTTT. Protein product: CASRKLALPDTQYF.

This rearrangement joins TRBV7-6 to TRBJ2-1, with 7 bases aligning to TRBD2. V was clipped by 2 bases and J by 2 bases; unmatched bases: 6. Per germline, CDR1 SGHVS and CDR2 FNYEAQ. The CDR3 length is 16 residues. The CDR3 loop reads CASSLLASGTYNEQFF. The CDR3 DNA is TGTGCCAGCAGCTTACTGGCTAGCGGCACCTACAATGAGCAGTTCTTC.

This rearrangement joins TRBV5-6 to TRBJ2-5; tentatively, D is TRBD2 (5 bases). CDR1 is SGHDT and CDR2 is YYEEEE in the germline V gene. This CDR3 region has 13 residues. Trimming took 2 bases from V and 5 from J, leaving 10 bases between them. The CDR3 here is CASSFRGYETQYF. In nucleotides, the CDR3 is TGTGCCAGCAGCTTCCGGGGATATGAGACCCAGTACTTC. Based on the CDR3 plus reference TRBV5-6 and TRBJ2-5, the full variable domain is DAGVTQSPTHLIKTRGQQVTLRCSPKSGHDTVSWYQQALGQGPQFIFQYYEEEERQRGNFPDRFSGHQFPNYSSELNVNALLLGDSALYLCASSFRGYETQYFGPGTRLLVL.

The rearrangement joins TRBV28 to TRBJ2-3; a possible D gene is TRBD2 (5 bases). Trimming cost V 6 bases and J 2 bases, with 21 bases left between them. This CDR3 region has 17 residues. CDR1 is MDHEN, CDR2 SYDVKM, per germline. The CDR3 coding sequence is TGTGCCAGCAGCTCCCCCTTCGGACTCGTCGACACAGATACGCAGTATTTT. Residues: CASSSPFGLVDTDTQYF.